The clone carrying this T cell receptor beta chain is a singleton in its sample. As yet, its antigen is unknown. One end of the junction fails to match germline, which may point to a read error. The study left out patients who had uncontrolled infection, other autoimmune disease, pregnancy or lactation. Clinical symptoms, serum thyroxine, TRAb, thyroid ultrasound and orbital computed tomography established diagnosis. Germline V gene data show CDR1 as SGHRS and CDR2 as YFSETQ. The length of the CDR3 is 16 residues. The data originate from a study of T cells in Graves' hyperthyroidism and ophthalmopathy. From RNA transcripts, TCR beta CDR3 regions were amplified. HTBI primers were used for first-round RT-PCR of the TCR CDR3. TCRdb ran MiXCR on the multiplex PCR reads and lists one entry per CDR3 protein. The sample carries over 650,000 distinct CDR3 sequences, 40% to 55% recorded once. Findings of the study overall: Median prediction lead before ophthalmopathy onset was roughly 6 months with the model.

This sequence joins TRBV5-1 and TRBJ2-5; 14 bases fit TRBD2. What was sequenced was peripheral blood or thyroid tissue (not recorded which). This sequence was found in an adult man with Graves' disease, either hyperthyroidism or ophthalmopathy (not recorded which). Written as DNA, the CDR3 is TGTGCCAGCAGCTTAGGACTAGCGGGAGGATACGAGACCCAGTACTTC. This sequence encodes CASSLGLAGGYETQYF.